Shown below are 7 T cell receptor beta chains from a single sample sequenced in a study of cytomegalovirus exposure and HLA in healthy donors. Produced via immunoSEQ multiplex PCR; TCRdb's table is partial and in-frame only. The profile shows fewer than 250,000 clones, 80% to 90% of them singletons. Sequences were obtained from PBMCs. The receptors were sampled from a man in his late teens or twenties in good health and CMV-seronegative.

The rearrangement uses TRBV9 and TRBJ2-3; possibly TRBD2 for D (5 bases). The V and J ends lost 0 bases and 1 base respectively, with 9 bases between them. CDR1 SGDLS and CDR2 YYNGEE come from the germline V gene. The CDR3 length is 15 residues. CDR3: CASSVGGLRTDTQYF. As DNA, the CDR3 is TGTGCCAGCAGCGTAGGCGGGTTGCGCACAGATACGCAGTATTTT.

The genes are TRBV27 and TRBJ2-7, with a weak D call TRBD2 (5 bases). The CDR3 is 15 amino acids. Germline lookup yields CDR1 MNHEY and CDR2 SMNVEV (reference sequence). V dropped 2 bases and J dropped 2 bases, with 13 bases sitting between them. DNA for the CDR3: TGTGCCAGCAGTTTAGACGCGGGCTACACCTACGAGCAGTACTTC. It encodes CASSLDAGYTYEQYF.

The rearrangement links TRBV7-2 to TRBJ2-1, with 9 nucleotides matching TRBD2. The germline CDR1 and CDR2 sequences are SGHTA and FQGNSA. J was trimmed by 4 bases and V by 3 bases; bases with no gene match: 7. The CDR3 is 16 residues long. The DNA of the CDR3 is TGTGCCAGCAGCTTTTACGGGACTAGCAGATACAATGAGCAGTTCTTC. Its protein is CASSFYGTSRYNEQFF. Full variable domain (remainder filled in from reference TRBV7-2 and TRBJ2-1): GAGVSQSPSNKVTEKGKDVELRCDPISGHTALYWYRQSLGQGLEFLIYFQGNSAPDKSGLPSDRFSAERTGGSVSTLTIQRTQQEDSAVYLCASSFYGTSRYNEQFFGPGTRLTVL.

As to this clone: Other DNA sequences from this sample encode an identical CDR3 as well. This chain uses TRBV7-2 with TRBJ2-1, with 7 positions matching TRBD1. The V gene end was trimmed by 1 base and the J gene end by 3 bases; junction bases not matched to a gene: 3. The CDR3 covers 15 residues. In germline, CDR1 is SGHTA, CDR2 FQGNSA. The CDR3 region has the DNA TGTGCCAGCAGCTTAGACAGGGGAAGCTACAATGAGCAGTTCTTC. Translating gives CASSLDRGSYNEQFF.

The chain carries TRBV27 and TRBJ2-6; tentatively, D is TRBD1 (6 bases). The V gene lost 3 bases and the J gene lost 1 base, with 13 bases spanning the gap. The CDR3 is 17 amino acids. Germline V gene sequence: CDR1 MNHEY, CDR2 SMNVEV (reference sequence). This chain's CDR3 is CASSLATQGSGANVLTF. In nucleotides, the CDR3 is TGTGCCAGCAGTTTGGCCACACAGGGTTCTGGGGCCAACGTCCTGACTTTC.

V gene TRBV2 combines with J gene TRBJ1-1; weak D call: TRBD1 (5 bases). The CDR3 runs 14 residues. Trimming stripped 6 bases from V and 0 bases from J, with 11 bases between. CDR1 and CDR2 from the germline V gene are SNHLY and FYNNEI. The CDR3 bases are TGTGCCAGCAGCAAGACAGCTATGAACACTGAAGCTTTCTTT. Translating it yields CASSKTAMNTEAFF.

The chain links TRBV5-4 to TRBJ2-3; 12 nucleotides match TRBD2. Germline-derived CDR1 and CDR2 are SGHNT and YYREEE (reference sequence). The CDR3 covers 16 residues. J lost 0 bases, V lost 4 bases, and 3 bases had no gene match. The CDR3 spells CASSVLAGGSTDTQYF. Here the CDR3 DNA reads TGTGCCAGCAGCGTTCTAGCGGGAGGGAGCACAGATACGCAGTATTTT.